The 21 T cell receptor beta chains listed next were all sequenced from one sample in a study of blood T cell repertoires in COVID-19. The table came from immunoSEQ multiplex PCR; TCRdb's copy has only in-frame clones and leaves some out. The data hold under 150,000 clones, with 85% to 90% observed a single time. The sample consisted of peripheral blood. These receptors all stem from a man aged 70 or older with active COVID-19.

J is TRBJ1-2 and V is TRBV5-4; D remains unclear. The CDR3 totals 13 residues. The V gene's germline CDR1 is SGHNT and CDR2 YYREEE (reference sequence). The germline V and J ends were trimmed by 0 bases and 4 bases, with 7 bases remaining between them. The CDR3 sequence is CASSLDRVYGYTF. The CDR3 region has the DNA TGTGCCAGCAGCTTGGACAGAGTCTATGGCTACACCTTC.

The J gene is TRBJ2-3, the V gene TRBV3-1 (or the pseudogene TRBV3-2), with 7 positions matching TRBD2. The junction had 8 bases not matched to a gene; V was cut back by 5 bases and J by 3 bases. Germline CDR1 reads LGHDT; CDR2 reads YNNKEL (reference sequence). The CDR3 runs 15 residues. This CDR3 reads CASSTAGDETDTQYF. In DNA form, the CDR3 reads TGTGCCAGCAGCACCGCGGGGGACGAAACAGATACGCAGTATTTT.

CDR3 in amino acids: CASSPRTPTGTGALTTF. The CDR3 DNA sequence: TGTGCCAGTAGCCCTAGGACCCCCACCGGGACAGGGGCCCTAACCACCTTC. The rearrangement links TRBV19 to TRBJ1-2; 10 nucleotides align to TRBD1. The CDR3 has 17 amino acids. In germline, CDR1 is LNHDA, CDR2 SQIVND (reference sequence). The trim removed 6 bases at V and 13 bases at J, leaving 23 bases unmatched.

The rearrangement joins TRBV30 to TRBJ2-1; maybe TRBD2 (5 bases). The CDR3 has 16 amino acids. The V and J ends lost 0 bases and 4 bases respectively, with 16 bases between them. Looked up from germline, CDR1 is GTSNPN and CDR2 is SVGIG (reference sequence). CDR3 bases: TGTGCCTGGAGTGTACGATGGGCTAGAGGGTACAATGAGCAGTTCTTC. Translated: CAWSVRWARGYNEQFF.

The table lists this clone with a count of one. The chain combines TRBV4-2 with TRBJ2-3, with D possibly TRBD2 on 5 matching bases. V lost 0 bases, J lost 8 bases, and 27 bases lay in between. Looked up from germline, CDR1 is LGHNA and CDR2 is YNFKEQ. This CDR3 has 19 residues. The CDR3 is CASSQDIPANFGGPGTQYF. The CDR3 DNA follows: TGTGCCAGCAGCCAAGATATCCCAGCGAATTTTGGAGGACCGGGTACGCAGTATTTT.

This rearrangement joins TRBV12-5 to TRBJ2-2; the match to TRBD2 covers 8 bases. Germline lookup yields CDR1 LGHNT and CDR2 FRNRAP. V was clipped by 3 bases and J by 3 bases; unmatched bases: 18. The CDR3 has 20 residues. The CDR3 loop is CASGLTAGGLLRGDTGELFF. Here the CDR3 DNA reads TGTGCTAGTGGTTTAACGGCGGGAGGCCTCCTCCGCGGGGACACCGGGGAGCTGTTTTTT.

This clone was detected only once. V is TRBV29-1 and J is TRBJ1-2; perhaps TRBD1 as D (5 bases). Germline V gives CDR1 SQVTM, CDR2 ANQGSEA. This CDR3 contains 13 residues. The V gene lost 5 bases and the J gene lost 2 bases, with 12 bases spanning the gap. CDR3 sequence reads: CSVSPGVNYGYTF. CDR3 sequence (DNA): TGCAGCGTTTCCCCGGGGGTAAACTATGGCTACACCTTC.

The J gene is TRBJ2-5, the V gene TRBV9, with D perhaps TRBD2 (6 bases). The germline gives CDR1 SGDLS, CDR2 YYNGEE. V was cut by 4 bases and J by 2 bases, with 18 bases left in between. The CDR3 consists of 16 residues. CDR3 nucleotides: TGTGCCAGCAGCCCAGGAATTGCGAGCGGGCAAGAGACCCAGTACTTC. Translation gives CASSPGIASGQETQYF.

The chain uses TRBV7-8 and TRBJ1-1; the match to TRBD1 covers 7 bases. CDR3 length equals 13 residues. The V gene's germline CDR1 is SGHVS and CDR2 FQNEAQ. V gave up 9 bases and J gave up 4 bases; unmatched junction bases: 8. The CDR3 DNA reads TGTGCCAGTACCGGGACAGAACTCACTGAAGCTTTCTTT. Residues: CASTGTELTEAFF. Full variable domain (outside the CDR3, taken from reference TRBV7-8 and TRBJ1-1): GAGVSQSPRYKVAKRGQDVALRCDPISGHVSLFWYQQALGQGPEFLTYFQNEAQLDKSGLPSDRFFAERPEGSVSTLKIQRTQQEDSAVYLCASTGTELTEAFFGQGTRLTVV.

The gene calls are TRBV10-2 and TRBJ1-5; no clear D gene. CDR1 and CDR2 from the germline V gene are WSHSY and SAAADI. Trimming pared 0 bases from V and 0 bases from J, leaving 6 bases between. This CDR3 region has 15 residues. CDR3 residues: CASSESAVSNQPQHF. The CDR3 nucleotides are TGCGCCAGCAGTGAGTCGGCAGTTAGCAATCAGCCCCAGCATTTT.

J is TRBJ2-3 and V is TRBV3-1 (or the pseudogene TRBV3-2); TRBD2 matches at 11 bases. The ends lost 1 base at V and 4 bases at J; junction bases unmatched: 7. Germline values: CDR1 LGHDT, CDR2 YNNKEL (reference sequence). The CDR3 runs 17 residues. In DNA form, the CDR3 reads TGTGCCAGCAGCCAAGGCCGACTAGCGGGAAGGGCAGATACGCAGTATTTT. Its translation: CASSQGRLAGRADTQYF.

This clone has a single count. The rearrangement uses TRBV7-9 and TRBJ2-7, with a weak D call TRBD2 (5 bases). V lost 3 bases and J 5 bases, leaving 11 bases between the germline ends. CDR3 size: 13 residues. Germline CDR1 and CDR2: SEHNR and FQNEAQ (reference sequence). In DNA, the CDR3 is TGTGCCAGCAGCTTTTCCCGGGGAAACGAGCAGTACTTC. Protein: CASSFSRGNEQYF.

The chain carries TRBV7-9 and TRBJ2-7, with 7 nucleotides matching TRBD1. CDR3 length: 13 residues. CDR1 SEHNR and CDR2 FQNEAQ come from the germline V gene (reference sequence). V trimming: 6 bases; J trimming: 5 bases; junction bases outside the gene matches: 7. CDR3 protein: CASRSTGSDEQYF. CDR3 in DNA: TGTGCCAGCAGATCGACAGGGTCGGACGAGCAGTACTTC.

The chain is built from TRBV11-2 and TRBJ1-5, with D possibly matching TRBD1 (5 bases). The CDR3 extends over 15 amino acids. Germline V gene sequence: CDR1 SGHAT, CDR2 FQNNGV. Trimming cost V 5 bases and J 4 bases, with 15 bases left between them. For the CDR3, the DNA is TGTGCCAGCAGCCTCCGGGGGTCGGGGAATCAGCCCCAGCATTTT. Translation gives CASSLRGSGNQPQHF. Full variable domain (missing parts from reference TRBV11-2 and TRBJ1-5): EAGVAQSPRYKIIEKRQSVAFWCNPISGHATLYWYQQILGQGPKLLIQFQNNGVVDDSQLPKDRFSAERLKGVDSTLKIQPAKLEDSAVYLCASSLRGSGNQPQHFGDGTRLSIL.

This clone was counted once. This chain connects TRBV28 to TRBJ1-4; D not certain. Trimming stripped 6 bases from V and 4 bases from J, with 3 bases between. The CDR3 spans 11 residues. CDR1 is MDHEN and CDR2 is SYDVKM in the germline V gene. CDR3 bases: TGTGCCAGCAGGCGTAATGAAAAACTGTTTTTT. Translating it yields CASRRNEKLFF.

This chain connects TRBV28 to TRBJ2-7; tentatively, D is TRBD2 (5 bases). The CDR3 is 13 amino acids. V was pared by 5 bases and J by 0 bases, with 8 bases between. CDR1 and CDR2 (germline): MDHEN, SYDVKM. CDR3: CASSPGFSYEQYF. CDR3 DNA sequence: TGTGCCAGCAGTCCGGGATTCTCCTACGAGCAGTACTTC.

This clone was counted once. The rearrangement joins TRBV7-8 to TRBJ2-7; a possible D gene is TRBD1 (6 bases). The germline V and J ends were trimmed by 3 bases and 6 bases, with 15 bases remaining between them. The CDR3 covers 14 residues. Germline V lookup: CDR1 SGHVS, CDR2 FQNEAQ. The CDR3 DNA follows: TGTGCCAGCAGCTTTACAGGGTTAGCTAGCGAGCAGTACTTC. The encoded protein is CASSFTGLASEQYF.

The chain is built from TRBV21-1 and TRBJ1-5; the DNA was not compared with TRBD1, the D call given in the table. TRBV21-1 is a documented pseudogene. The length of the CDR3 is 14 residues. The CDR3 DNA reads TGTGCCAGCAAGATAGACAGGGACAATCAGCCCCAGCATTTT. It translates to CASKIDRDNQPQHF.

The V and J genes are TRBV3-1 (or the pseudogene TRBV3-2) and TRBJ2-3; D is possibly TRBD1 (5 bases). Trimming left V 3 bases short and J 4 bases short, with 11 bases between. This CDR3 has 14 residues. Germline V gene data show CDR1 as LGHDT and CDR2 as YNNKEL (reference sequence). The CDR3 spells CASSHLGVPDTQYF. CDR3 DNA: TGTGCCAGCAGCCACCTAGGGGTTCCAGATACGCAGTATTTT.

This rearrangement joins TRBV7-3 to TRBJ2-2; D is unresolved. The V end lost 5 bases, the J end lost 2 bases, and 12 bases lay between the germline ends. Germline V gives CDR1 SGHTA, CDR2 FQGTGA. CDR3 size: 15 residues. This CDR3 reads CASSPGLINTGELFF. The CDR3 nucleotides are TGTGCCAGCAGCCCCGGTCTAATCAACACCGGGGAGCTGTTTTTT.

This chain uses TRBV6-5 with TRBJ2-1; TRBD1 aligns across 11 bases. This CDR3 region has 14 residues. V shed 6 bases, J shed 9 bases, and the junction held 7 bases outside the gene matches. Germline V CDR1 and CDR2: MNHEY, SVGAGI. The CDR3 nucleotides read TGTGCCAGCAGAAACGGACAGGGGGCGTTTGAGCAGTTCTTC. As protein: CASRNGQGAFEQFF.